This T cell receptor beta chain is drawn from a study of CD8+ T cells in alopecia areata. Study-wide background: The share of scalp area affected provided the severity score for treated patients.

Comments on this clone: The antigen remains undetermined.

Isolated RNA was reverse transcribed into cDNA used as the sequencing template. The table came from immunoSEQ multiplex PCR; TCRdb's copy has only in-frame clones and leaves some out. The sample consists of 210,000 or so clones, approximately 72% of them appearing once. Treatment in this sample: oral pan-JAK inhibitor, 5-10 mg twice daily. Researchers picked out CD4+ and CD8+ T cells from PBMCs by sorting. Study-wide results and limits: Sharing of TCR sequences between patients (possibly for HLA-related reasons) was less clear than in mice. Scalp clonality decreased significantly with tofacitinib, and so did expanded CD8+ clones among the top 100.

The sample in question was CD4+ T cells sorted from blood, obtained at week 44, from a patient treated with tofacitinib. The source of this sequence is a human donor with alopecia areata.

CDR3 loop: CATSRGFPGTGDYEQYF. The CDR3 region has the DNA TGTGCCACCAGCAGAGGGTTTCCCGGGACAGGGGACTACGAGCAGTACTTC. The chain joins TRBV15 to TRBJ2-7; 10 nucleotides match TRBD1. CDR1 and CDR2 (germline): LNHNV, YYDKDF (reference sequence). V dropped 1 base and J dropped 3; count of bases not matched to a gene: 9. The length of the CDR3 is 17 residues.